The 30 T cell receptor beta chains below come from one sample, sequenced in a study of T cell responses to AZD1222 COVID-19 vaccine. Data came from immunoSEQ multiplex PCR; TCRdb stores just in-frame clones and leaves some out. Found here are 150,000 to 200,000 clones, around 87% of them singletons; the top ten hold 2.5% to 3%. The material sequenced was peripheral blood, taken on day 0 of MenACWY control vaccination. These receptors were taken from an adult in good health.

The chain uses TRBV7-6 and TRBJ2-2, with TRBD2 identical over 7 bases. CDR3 length: 16 residues. Germline V gene sequence: CDR1 SGHVS, CDR2 FNYEAQ. Unmatched junction bases numbered 9, after V lost 5 bases and J lost 3 bases. The CDR3: CASSASGRPDTGELFF. The CDR3, as DNA: TGTGCCAGCAGCGCGTCCGGGAGGCCGGACACCGGGGAGCTGTTTTTT.

Only one count was recorded for this clone. The chain employs TRBV19 and TRBJ1-2, with no clear D. V lost 5 bases and J lost 4, with 14 bases in between. Looked up from germline, CDR1 is LNHDA and CDR2 is SQIVND (reference sequence). The CDR3 is made up of 14 amino acids. The CDR3 spells CASSYGSQGYGYTF. CDR3 nucleotides: TGTGCCAGTAGTTACGGGTCTCAAGGCTATGGCTACACCTTC. The full variable domain, in which reference TRBV19 and TRBJ1-2 provide the parts outside the CDR3, is DGGITQSPKYLFRKEGQNVTLSCEQNLNHDAMYWYRQDPGQGLRLIYYSQIVNDFQKGDIAEGYSVSREKKESFPLTVTSAQKNPTAFYLCASSYGSQGYGYTFGSGTRLTVV.

This clone was observed a single time. V gene TRBV7-2 combines with J gene TRBJ1-5; possible D gene TRBD1, 6 bases. The CDR3 covers 14 residues. The germline V and J ends were trimmed by 5 bases and 5 bases, with 13 bases remaining between them. Germline V CDR1 and CDR2: SGHTA, FQGNSA. The CDR3, as DNA: TGTGCCAGCAGCCAGCAACAGGGCTATCAGCCCCAGCATTTT. This gives the protein CASSQQQGYQPQHF.

The gene calls are TRBV5-6 and TRBJ2-1; TRBD2 matches at 8 bases. J lost 1 base, V lost 3 bases, and 6 bases had no gene match. CDR1 is SGHDT, CDR2 YYEEEE, per germline. This CDR3 comprises 16 residues. This CDR3 reads CASSSSGGVSYNEQFF. The DNA of the CDR3 is TGTGCCAGCAGCTCGAGCGGGGGTGTTTCCTACAATGAGCAGTTCTTC.

The genes are TRBV3-1 (or the pseudogene TRBV3-2) and TRBJ1-2, with D unclear. V lost 0 bases and J 2 bases, leaving 10 bases between the germline ends. This CDR3 region has 15 residues. Per germline, CDR1 LGHDT and CDR2 YNNKEL (reference sequence). The CDR3 nucleotides are TGTGCCAGCAGCCAAGATATCGACGGCAACTATGGCTACACCTTC. Encoded protein: CASSQDIDGNYGYTF.

In this sample, this clone turned up once. This chain uses TRBV30 with TRBJ2-7, with D perhaps matching TRBD2 (6 bases). The V end was cut by 0 bases, the J end by 1 base, with 16 bases between. From germline, CDR1 is GTSNPN and CDR2 SVGIG (reference sequence). The CDR3 extends over 16 amino acids. CDR3 region: CAWSVRGPGRSYEQYF. For the CDR3, the DNA is TGTGCCTGGAGTGTACGTGGCCCGGGGAGGTCCTACGAGCAGTACTTC.

This clone has just one count. The chain employs TRBV28 and TRBJ2-2, with 12 bases aligning to TRBD2. Germline CDR1 reads MDHEN; CDR2 reads SYDVKM. The V and J ends lost 7 bases and 9 bases, in that order; junction bases with no gene match: 3. CDR3 size: 13 residues. The CDR3, as DNA: TGTGCCAGCATGACTAGCGGGAGTCGGGAGCTGTTTTTT. This sequence encodes CASMTSGSRELFF.

The chain has TRBV19 and TRBJ1-3; 8 positions match TRBD1. The CDR3 is made up of 14 amino acids. After removal of 9 bases from V and 2 bases from J, the junction contained 6 bases not matched to a gene. Germline CDR1 is LNHDA and CDR2 is SQIVND (reference sequence). The CDR3 protein is CASWEDRAGNTIYF. The CDR3 nucleotides are TGTGCCAGCTGGGAGGACAGGGCTGGAAACACCATATATTTT. Filled out from reference TRBV19 and TRBJ1-3, the complete variable domain reads DGGITQSPKYLFRKEGQNVTLSCEQNLNHDAMYWYRQDPGQGLRLIYYSQIVNDFQKGDIAEGYSVSREKKESFPLTVTSAQKNPTAFYLCASWEDRAGNTIYFGEGSWLTVV.

The chain combines TRBV7-3 with TRBJ2-3; 8 positions match TRBD2. The CDR3 covers 13 residues. V shed 5 bases and J 9 bases; nucleotides not matched to a gene: 7. The germline V gene encodes CDR1 SGHTA and CDR2 FQGTGA. In nucleotides, the CDR3 is TGTGCCAGCAGCCGGGGGGGAAGGGAGACGCAGTATTTT. This encodes CASSRGGRETQYF.

The chain employs TRBV30 and TRBJ2-2; unclear D gene. The V and J ends lost 3 bases and 5 bases respectively, with 10 bases between them. Germline V gene data show CDR1 as GTSNPN and CDR2 as SVGIG (reference sequence). The CDR3 consists of 13 residues. Written as DNA, the CDR3 is TGTGCCTGGAGACAGAAAGGGACCGGGGAGCTGTTTTTT. This sequence encodes CAWRQKGTGELFF.

This clone was found a few times. The chain recombines TRBV19 with TRBJ1-5; a possible D gene is TRBD1 (6 bases). In germline, CDR1 is LNHDA, CDR2 SQIVND (reference sequence). V was shortened by 3 bases and J by 0 bases, with 15 bases between the two germline ends. This CDR3 region has 17 residues. CDR3 sequence: CASSMRGGPYSNQPQHF. In DNA, the CDR3 is TGTGCCAGTAGTATGAGAGGGGGACCATATAGCAATCAGCCCCAGCATTTT.

The V and J genes are TRBV11-2 and TRBJ2-7; 10 bases align to TRBD2. In germline, CDR1 is SGHAT, CDR2 FQNNGV. The V and J ends lost 1 base and 0 bases, in that order; junction bases with no gene match: 3. There are 16 residues in the CDR3. DNA for the CDR3: TGTGCCAGCAGCTTAGCTCTAGCGGGAGCCTCCTACGAGCAGTACTTC. Translation: CASSLALAGASYEQYF.

This clone was counted between two and nine times. V is TRBV7-2 and J is TRBJ1-1, with 7 nucleotides matching TRBD1. Unmatched junction bases numbered 8, after V lost 3 bases and J lost 4 bases. The CDR3 has 15 amino acids. Germline values: CDR1 SGHTA, CDR2 FQGNSA. The CDR3 nucleotides read TGTGCCAGCAGCTTCGGGGACAGTGCGGGCACTGAAGCTTTCTTT. Its protein is CASSFGDSAGTEAFF.

V usage is TRBV10-2 and J usage is TRBJ1-4, with D unclear. CDR3 length equals 16 residues. Trimming took off 6 bases at V and 1 base at J, with 15 bases between the two ends. Per the germline V gene, CDR1 is WSHSY and CDR2 is SAAADI. CDR3 DNA sequence: TGCGCCAGCAGCGACGTCCCAGTTAAAACTAATGAAAAACTGTTTTTT. This encodes CASSDVPVKTNEKLFF.

J is TRBJ2-1 and V is TRBV7-6, with TRBD2 identical over 7 bases. From germline, CDR1 is SGHVS and CDR2 FNYEAQ. The CDR3 has 13 residues. J gave up 5 bases and V 5 bases, and 3 bases lay outside the gene matches. The CDR3 DNA reads as TGTGCCAGCAGCCCGGGACTAAACAATGAGCAGTTCTTC. It encodes CASSPGLNNEQFF.

V and J are TRBV28 and TRBJ1-1; possibly TRBD1 for D (5 bases). CDR3 length: 14 amino acids. Trimming left V 3 bases short and J 0 bases short, with 8 bases between. The V gene's germline CDR1 is MDHEN and CDR2 SYDVKM. CDR3 residues: CASSFREVNTEAFF. The CDR3 DNA reads TGTGCCAGCAGTTTCAGGGAAGTGAACACTGAAGCTTTCTTT.

The J gene is TRBJ1-3, the V gene TRBV7-9; D might be TRBD1 (5 bases). The CDR3 consists of 15 residues. Trimming shortened V by 5 bases and J by 4 bases, and 15 bases separated the two germline ends. CDR1 is SEHNR and CDR2 is FQNEAQ in the germline V gene (reference sequence). The CDR3 region is CASSPGRGAGNTIYF. CDR3 DNA sequence: TGTGCCAGCAGCCCAGGGCGAGGGGCAGGAAACACCATATATTTT.

The rearrangement uses TRBV30 and TRBJ1-2, with a weak D call TRBD1 (6 bases). Germline V CDR1 and CDR2: GTSNPN, SVGIG (reference sequence). This CDR3 region has 12 residues. V lost 3 bases, J lost 2 bases, and 7 bases lay in between. The CDR3 region is CAWRGGNYGYTF. CDR3 DNA: TGTGCCTGGAGAGGGGGGAACTATGGCTACACCTTC.

Note on this clone: A read error may account for a junction end that differs from germline. This chain links TRBV7-6 with TRBJ2-3; D gene uncertain. The germline V gene encodes CDR1 SGHVS and CDR2 FNYEAQ. The CDR3 covers 11 residues. The CDR3 DNA reads as TGTGCTAGCAGGTCCACAGATACGCAGTATTTT. Protein: CASRSTDTQYF.

V usage is TRBV3-1 (or the pseudogene TRBV3-2) and J usage is TRBJ2-4; TRBD2 matches at 8 bases. The J segment lost 1 base and the V segment lost 0 bases, leaving 2 bases of the junction unmatched. The CDR3 covers 16 residues. Germline-derived CDR1 and CDR2 are LGHDT and YNNKEL (reference sequence). CDR3 in amino acids: CASSQDASGAKNIQYF. In DNA, the CDR3 is TGTGCCAGCAGCCAAGATGCTAGCGGGGCCAAAAACATTCAGTACTTC.

V gene TRBV5-6 combines with J gene TRBJ1-1; the D gene is possibly TRBD1 (6 bases). The V and J ends lost 0 bases and 12 bases respectively, with 12 bases between them. The CDR3 consists of 12 residues. The germline V gene encodes CDR1 SGHDT and CDR2 YYEEEE. Here the CDR3 DNA reads TGTGCCAGCAGCTTGGCCGTAGGACAGTCTTTCTTT. This gives the protein CASSLAVGQSFF.

This clone was recorded once. The V and J genes are TRBV7-2 and TRBJ2-7, with 7 bases fitting TRBD1. After removal of 6 bases from V and 3 bases from J, the junction contained 8 bases not matched to a gene. The CDR3 loop spans 14 amino acids. CDR1 is SGHTA and CDR2 is FQGNSA in the germline V gene. CDR3 residues: CASSYETGIYEQYF. CDR3 DNA: TGTGCCAGCAGTTACGAGACAGGGATCTACGAGCAGTACTTC.

The J gene is TRBJ2-5, the V gene TRBV6-5; D may be TRBD1 (6 bases). The CDR3 is 16 amino acids. Between the trimmed V and J ends, which lost 2 bases and 5 bases, there was a span of 18 bases. Looked up from germline, CDR1 is MNHEY and CDR2 is SVGAGI. The CDR3 nucleotides read TGTGCCAGCAGTTACATTCCAGACTGGGGGCGGGAGACCCAGTACTTC. Translated, it gives CASSYIPDWGRETQYF.

This rearrangement joins TRBV7-2 to TRBJ2-2, with D unresolved. The CDR3 is 14 amino acids. V lost 5 bases to trimming and J lost 6 bases, with 13 bases between them. Per the germline V gene, CDR1 is SGHTA and CDR2 is FQGNSA. CDR3 nucleotide sequence: TGTGCCAGCAGCAACTCTAGGTGGGCCGGGGAGCTGTTTTTT. Encoded protein: CASSNSRWAGELFF.

The chain combines TRBV24-1 with TRBJ2-3; 7 positions agree with TRBD2. CDR1 and CDR2 from the germline V gene are KGHDR and SFDVKD. The CDR3 is 15 amino acids. The V and J ends lost 5 bases and 3 bases, in that order; junction bases with no gene match: 7. CDR3 nucleotide sequence: TGTGCCACCAGTGTCGGGGCGGGGGAGACAGATACGCAGTATTTT. Amino acids: CATSVGAGETDTQYF.

The gene calls are TRBV7-8 and TRBJ1-5; a weak D match, TRBD1 (5 bases). Germline V gene lookup returns CDR1 SGHVS and CDR2 FQNEAQ. The CDR3 is made up of 15 amino acids. V gave up 5 bases and J gave up 0 bases, with 11 bases separating them. This CDR3 is CASSKTENSNQPQHF. CDR3 DNA sequence: TGTGCCAGCAGCAAGACAGAGAATAGCAATCAGCCCCAGCATTTT.

In this sample, this clone turned up once. This rearrangement joins TRBV7-2 to TRBJ1-5; 9 bases fit TRBD1. V shed 5 bases, J shed 3 bases, and the junction held 5 bases outside the gene matches. Germline CDR1 SGHTA, CDR2 FQGNSA. The CDR3 has 15 amino acids. The CDR3 DNA is TGTGCCAGCAGCACCGGGACAGGGCTCAATCAGCCCCAGCATTTT. Translated: CASSTGTGLNQPQHF.

The DNA for the CDR3 is TGTGCCAGCAGTCCGGGAGGGCCGGTCCAGCCCCAGCATTTT. It translates to CASSPGGPVQPQHF. The genes are TRBV28 and TRBJ1-5; D is ambiguous. Germline V gene lookup returns CDR1 MDHEN and CDR2 SYDVKM. The V gene lost 5 bases and the J gene lost 7 bases, with 15 bases spanning the gap. The CDR3 consists of 14 residues.

J is TRBJ1-3 and V is TRBV11-2; 7 bases map to TRBD1. V dropped 5 bases and J dropped 2; count of bases not matched to a gene: 9. Per germline, CDR1 SGHAT and CDR2 FQNNGV. The CDR3 totals 16 residues. The CDR3 sequence is CASSQRQGGAGNTIYF. CDR3 in DNA: TGTGCCAGCAGCCAAAGACAGGGAGGTGCTGGAAACACCATATATTTT.

This chain uses TRBV3-1 (or the pseudogene TRBV3-2) with TRBJ2-7; 10 bases agree with TRBD1. The CDR3 extends over 16 amino acids. Germline assignment: CDR1 LGHDT and CDR2 YNNKEL (reference sequence). Losses at the gene ends were 1 base for V and 2 bases for J; bases not matched to a gene: 5. The CDR3 spells CASSQGAGQGPYEQYF. In nucleotides, the CDR3 is TGTGCCAGCAGCCAAGGGGCGGGACAGGGGCCCTACGAGCAGTACTTC.